Below are 21 T cell receptor beta chains sequenced from a single sample in a study of cytomegalovirus exposure and HLA in healthy donors. The study ran its PCR with 60 Vbeta and 13 Jbeta primers. Measured with immunoSEQ multiplex PCR; TCRdb has only the in-frame clones, and not every one. The sample carries roughly 190,000 clones, 81% recorded once. The specimen sequenced was PBMCs. Receptor source: a man aged 50-60 years in good health and CMV-seronegative.

The gene calls are TRBV5-1 and TRBJ1-3; no clear D gene. Germline assignment: CDR1 SGHRS and CDR2 YFSETQ. The CDR3 loop spans 14 amino acids. The germline V and J ends were trimmed by 0 bases and 2 bases, with 6 bases remaining between them. CDR3 region: CASSLEPAGNTIYF. In nucleotides, the CDR3 is TGCGCCAGCAGCTTGGAACCAGCTGGAAACACCATATATTTT.

The chain uses TRBV6-1 and TRBJ1-1; D gene uncertain. Germline V CDR1 and CDR2: MNHNS, SASEGT. Trimming pared 2 bases from V and 6 bases from J, leaving 10 bases between. The CDR3 has 13 amino acids. CDR3: CASSEITVPEAFF. CDR3 in DNA: TGTGCCAGCAGTGAAATTACAGTCCCTGAAGCTTTCTTT.

The V call is TRBV2, the J call TRBJ2-2; 7 bases line up with TRBD2. Germline-derived CDR1 and CDR2 are SNHLY and FYNNEI. Trimming cost V 6 bases and J 5 bases; bases outside gene matches: 9. This CDR3 comprises 15 residues. The CDR3 DNA reads TGTGCCAGCAGATGGGAGCAGGGAGGGACCGGGGAGCTGTTTTTT. This sequence encodes CASRWEQGGTGELFF.

The rearrangement uses TRBV7-2 and TRBJ2-7, with D possibly being TRBD1 (5 bases). This CDR3 has 17 amino acids. V lost 2 bases, J lost 4 bases, and 21 bases lay in between. Germline CDR1 is SGHTA and CDR2 is FQGNSA. The CDR3 nucleotides read TGTGCCAGCAGCTTACCCATGGACATGGGAAGAGGTTACGAGCAGTACTTC. As protein: CASSLPMDMGRGYEQYF.

This sequence joins TRBV27 and TRBJ2-7, with a possible D match to TRBD2 (7 bases). CDR3 length: 14 amino acids. Trimming removed 5 bases at V and 5 bases at J, with 16 bases between. CDR1 is MNHEY and CDR2 is SMNVEV in the germline V gene (reference sequence). The CDR3 nucleotides read TGTGCCAGCAGTCCCCAGGGGCGGGGGAACGAGCAGTACTTC. Amino acid sequence: CASSPQGRGNEQYF.

On this clone: The junction and the germline gene differ at one end; a read error may be behind it. Other DNA sequences within the sample encode an identical CDR3. This chain uses TRBV7-9 with TRBJ1-1, with 7 bases identical to TRBD1. There are 17 residues in the CDR3. CDR1 is SEHNR and CDR2 is FQNEAQ in the germline V gene (reference sequence). The CDR3 coding sequence is TGCGCCAGCAGCTTATCGGGTAGGGGGCTAGGGAACACTGAAGCTTTCTTT. This translates into CASSLSGRGLGNTEAFF.

This clone was observed once. This chain connects TRBV7-2 to TRBJ2-5; 8 positions agree with TRBD2. The J segment lost 5 bases and the V segment lost 1 base, leaving 6 bases of the junction unmatched. CDR1 and CDR2 (germline): SGHTA, FQGNSA. This CDR3 comprises 15 residues. The CDR3: CASSLGRGGFETQYF. Written as DNA, the CDR3 is TGTGCCAGCAGCTTAGGACGGGGGGGCTTTGAGACCCAGTACTTC.

This clone was counted a single time. The chain is built from TRBV19 and TRBJ2-2, with D unclear. Trimming took off 1 base at V and 4 bases at J, with 7 bases between the two ends. The CDR3 covers 14 residues. Looked up from germline, CDR1 is LNHDA and CDR2 is SQIVND (reference sequence). The CDR3 reads CASSIGLTTGELFF. In DNA form, the CDR3 reads TGTGCCAGTAGTATAGGACTCACCACCGGGGAGCTGTTTTTT.

Comments on this clone: The germline gene is not matched at one end of the junction; a read error may be the cause. CDR3 amino acids: CSSSSREAGTLEQYF. DNA of the CDR3: TGTTCCAGCAGCTCCCGGGAAGCAGGCACTCTCGAGCAGTACTTC. The chain links TRBV7-9 to TRBJ2-7; D perhaps matches TRBD2 (5 bases). The CDR3 consists of 15 residues. The V gene's germline CDR1 is SEHNR and CDR2 FQNEAQ (reference sequence).

The chain carries TRBV19 and TRBJ2-2; 8 bases fit TRBD1. From germline, CDR1 is LNHDA and CDR2 SQIVND (reference sequence). This CDR3 is 15 amino acids long. Trimming took 1 base from V and 3 from J; bases not matched to a gene: 1. In DNA form, the CDR3 reads TGTGCCAGTAGTATAGGGACAGGGTACACCGGGGAGCTGTTTTTT. Translation gives CASSIGTGYTGELFF.

The V call is TRBV10-1, the J call TRBJ2-1; 7 positions agree with TRBD1. Germline V gives CDR1 WNHNN, CDR2 SYGVQD (reference sequence). The CDR3 spans 13 residues. Unmatched junction bases numbered 5, after V lost 5 bases and J lost 7 bases. In DNA form, the CDR3 reads TGCGCCAGCAGTCAGGGGGTAGGTAATGAGCAGTTCTTC. It translates to CASSQGVGNEQFF.

The chain recombines TRBV9 with TRBJ1-6; TRBD1 is a possible D gene (5 bases). Germline CDR1 reads SGDLS; CDR2 reads YYNGEE. With 3 bases removed from V and 6 bases from J, the gap between germline ends came to 10 bases. This CDR3 comprises 14 residues. CDR3 amino acids: CASSGRQPNSPLHF. In DNA, the CDR3 is TGTGCCAGCAGCGGGCGACAGCCTAATTCACCCCTCCACTTT.

The chain is built from TRBV2 and TRBJ2-5; 7 positions agree with TRBD1. The J call may not be correct, given that the DNA end is closer to TRBJ2-7. The germline V gene has CDR1 SNHLY and CDR2 FYNNEI. This CDR3 contains 14 residues. This CDR3 is CASKRTGTSYEQYF. The CDR3 DNA reads TGTGCCAGCAAACGGACAGGTACCTCCTACGAGCAGTACTTC.

This clone was counted a single time. The chain combines TRBV7-2 with TRBJ2-7; D is uncertain. Trimming removed 1 base from V and 2 bases from J, with 6 bases in between. Germline CDR1 reads SGHTA; CDR2 reads FQGNSA. CDR3 size: 13 residues. This CDR3 reads CASSLVGPYEQYF. In DNA form, the CDR3 reads TGTGCCAGCAGCTTAGTTGGGCCCTACGAGCAGTACTTC.

The rearrangement links TRBV27 to TRBJ1-2; perhaps TRBD1 as D (5 bases). The CDR3 is 15 residues long. The V and J ends lost 6 bases and 7 bases respectively, with 21 bases between them. The germline V gene has CDR1 MNHEY and CDR2 SMNVEV (reference sequence). CDR3 sequence (DNA): TGTGCCAGCAGGGATAGGGGCTCCCGGGTGGGTGGCTACACCTTC. Residues: CASRDRGSRVGGYTF.

The chain combines TRBV2 with TRBJ1-5, with D possibly matching TRBD1 (5 bases). The germline V gene encodes CDR1 SNHLY and CDR2 FYNNEI. The length of the CDR3 is 13 residues. With 7 bases removed from V and 3 bases from J, the gap between germline ends came to 10 bases. This chain's CDR3 is CASKRGDNQPQHF. CDR3 nucleotides: TGTGCCAGCAAAAGGGGTGACAATCAGCCCCAGCATTTT.

This chain links TRBV6-5 with TRBJ1-1; the D gene is possibly TRBD1 (6 bases). The V and J ends lost 7 bases and 5 bases respectively, with 20 bases between them. Germline CDR1 and CDR2: MNHEY and SVGAGI. CDR3 length equals 15 residues. The CDR3 bases are TGTGCCAGCAAACCCCTCCCGCAGGGGCTGACTGAAGCTTTCTTT. Encoded protein: CASKPLPQGLTEAFF.

This rearrangement joins TRBV11-2 to TRBJ2-5, with TRBD1 as a possible D gene (6 bases). Germline lookup yields CDR1 SGHAT and CDR2 FQNNGV. Deletions cut 1 base from V and 0 bases from J, with 12 bases between. The CDR3 runs to 16 residues. The CDR3 region is CASSLGRTDHQETQYF. In DNA, the CDR3 is TGTGCCAGCAGCTTAGGACGGACAGACCACCAAGAGACCCAGTACTTC.

This clone showed up just a few times. The CDR3 region is CASETDRVGNTIYF. Written as DNA, the CDR3 is TGTGCCAGCGAAACGGACAGGGTCGGAAACACCATATATTTT. V is TRBV2 and J is TRBJ1-3; TRBD1 agrees at 8 bases. Germline V gene lookup returns CDR1 SNHLY and CDR2 FYNNEI. The CDR3 extends over 14 amino acids. V shed 8 bases, J shed 4 bases, and the junction held 7 bases outside the gene matches. The whole variable domain, remainder taken from reference TRBV2 and TRBJ1-3, is EPEVTQTPSHQVTQMGQEVILRCVPISNHLYFYWYRQILGQKVEFLVSFYNNEISEKSEIFDDQFSVERPDGSNFTLKIRSTKLEDSAMYFCASETDRVGNTIYFGEGSWLTVV.

This chain links TRBV7-9 with TRBJ2-2; TRBD1 matches 11 bases. CDR3 length equals 17 residues. J was trimmed by 6 bases and V by 5 bases; bases with no gene match: 11. CDR1 is SEHNR, CDR2 FQNEAQ, per germline (reference sequence). In nucleotides, the CDR3 is TGTGCCAGCAGCCCAACCTGGACAGGGGGCGCCCCCGGGGAGCTGTTTTTT. Its translation is CASSPTWTGGAPGELFF.

The chain joins TRBV9 to TRBJ1-2; D not resolved. The V end was cut by 0 bases, the J end by 0 bases, with 6 bases between. This CDR3 region has 14 residues. Germline CDR1 is SGDLS and CDR2 is YYNGEE. The CDR3 sequence: CASSVELSNYGYTF. The CDR3 DNA sequence: TGTGCCAGCAGCGTAGAGCTATCTAACTATGGCTACACCTTC. Variable domain in full (rest from reference TRBV9 and TRBJ1-2): DSGVTQTPKHLITATGQRVTLRCSPRSGDLSVYWYQQSLDQGLQFLIQYYNGEERAKGNILERFSAQQFPDLHSELNLSSLELGDSALYFCASSVELSNYGYTFGSGTRLTVV.